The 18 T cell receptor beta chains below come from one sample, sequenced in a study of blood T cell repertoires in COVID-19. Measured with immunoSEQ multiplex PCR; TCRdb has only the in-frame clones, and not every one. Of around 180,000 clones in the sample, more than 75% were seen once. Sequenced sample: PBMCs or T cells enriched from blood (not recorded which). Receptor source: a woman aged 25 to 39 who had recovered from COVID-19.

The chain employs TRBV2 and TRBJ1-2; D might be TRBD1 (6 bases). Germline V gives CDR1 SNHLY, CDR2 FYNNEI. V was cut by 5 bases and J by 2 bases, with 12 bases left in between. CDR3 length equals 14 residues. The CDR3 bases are TGTGCCAGCAGTATATCAACAGGGAACTATGGCTACACCTTC. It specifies CASSISTGNYGYTF.

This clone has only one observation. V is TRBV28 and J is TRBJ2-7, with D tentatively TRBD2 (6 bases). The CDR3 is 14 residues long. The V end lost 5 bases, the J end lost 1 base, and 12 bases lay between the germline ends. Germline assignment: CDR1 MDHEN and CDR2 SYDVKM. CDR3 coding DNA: TGTGCCAGCAGTCCTAGAGGAGGGTCCTACGAGCAGTACTTC. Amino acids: CASSPRGGSYEQYF.

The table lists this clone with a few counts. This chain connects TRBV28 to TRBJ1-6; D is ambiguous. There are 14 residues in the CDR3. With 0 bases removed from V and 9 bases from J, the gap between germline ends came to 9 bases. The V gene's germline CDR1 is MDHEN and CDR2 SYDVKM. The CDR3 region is CASSLWGSGSPLHF. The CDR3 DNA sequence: TGTGCCAGCAGTTTATGGGGTTCGGGTTCACCCCTCCACTTT. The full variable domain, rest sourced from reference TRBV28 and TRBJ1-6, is DVKVTQSSRYLVKRTGEKVFLECVQDMDHENMFWYRQDPGLGLRLIYFSYDVKMKEKGDIPEGYSVSREKKERFSLILESASTNQTSMYLCASSLWGSGSPLHFGNGTRLTVT.

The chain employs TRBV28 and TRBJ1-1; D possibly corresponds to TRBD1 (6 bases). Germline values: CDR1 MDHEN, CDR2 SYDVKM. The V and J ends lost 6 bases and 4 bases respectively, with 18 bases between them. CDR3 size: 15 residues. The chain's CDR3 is CASRDLQGRSTEAFF. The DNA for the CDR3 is TGTGCCAGCAGGGATCTACAGGGTCGGAGCACTGAAGCTTTCTTT.

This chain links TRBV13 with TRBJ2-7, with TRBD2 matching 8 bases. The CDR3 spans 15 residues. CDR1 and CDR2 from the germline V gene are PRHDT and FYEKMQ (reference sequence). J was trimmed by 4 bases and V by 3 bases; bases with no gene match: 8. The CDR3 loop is CASSFTREGRYEQYF. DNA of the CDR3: TGTGCCAGCAGCTTTACTCGGGAGGGCCGGTACGAGCAGTACTTC.

In DNA, the CDR3 is TGTGCCATCAGTGAGTCGACCCGTCCTCAGTACGCGGGAGTTAAAACAGATACGCAGTATTTT. Translated: CAISESTRPQYAGVKTDTQYF. This chain links TRBV10-3 with TRBJ2-3, with 7 bases that match TRBD2. Germline V gene sequence: CDR1 ENHRY, CDR2 SYGVKD. The CDR3 has 21 amino acids. Unmatched junction bases numbered 21, after V lost 0 bases and J lost 3 bases.

CDR3: CASSPRQETQYF. The CDR3 DNA reads TGTGCCAGCTCACCCCGTCAAGAGACCCAGTACTTC. The chain uses TRBV18 and TRBJ2-5; D gene unclear. Per germline, CDR1 KGHSH and CDR2 LQKENI. The germline V and J ends were trimmed by 3 bases and 2 bases, with 4 bases remaining between them. The CDR3 consists of 12 residues.

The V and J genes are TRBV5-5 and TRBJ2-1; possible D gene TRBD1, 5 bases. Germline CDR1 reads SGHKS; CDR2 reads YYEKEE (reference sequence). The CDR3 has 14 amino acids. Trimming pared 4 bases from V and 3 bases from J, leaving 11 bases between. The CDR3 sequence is CASSPTVGYNEQFF. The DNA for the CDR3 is TGTGCCAGCAGCCCGACAGTGGGCTACAATGAGCAGTTCTTC.

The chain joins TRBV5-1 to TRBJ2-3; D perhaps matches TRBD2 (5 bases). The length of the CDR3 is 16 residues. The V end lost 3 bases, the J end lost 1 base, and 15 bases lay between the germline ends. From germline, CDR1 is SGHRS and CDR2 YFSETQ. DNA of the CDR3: TGCGCCAGCAGCTCGGGGTCGTCCCTCGGCACAGATACGCAGTATTTT. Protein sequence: CASSSGSSLGTDTQYF.

The CDR3 bases are TGTGCCAGCCTCAAGCTAGCCAAAAACATTCAGTACTTC. This translates into CASLKLAKNIQYF. The rearrangement uses TRBV27 and TRBJ2-4; D is uncertain. Looked up from germline, CDR1 is MNHEY and CDR2 is SMNVEV (reference sequence). The V end lost 8 bases, the J end lost 0 bases, and 8 bases lay between the germline ends. The CDR3 extends over 13 amino acids.

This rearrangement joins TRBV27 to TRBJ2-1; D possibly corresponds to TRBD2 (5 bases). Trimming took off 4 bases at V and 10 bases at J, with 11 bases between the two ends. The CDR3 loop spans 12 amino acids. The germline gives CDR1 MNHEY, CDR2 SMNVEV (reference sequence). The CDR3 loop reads CASSSLALEQFF. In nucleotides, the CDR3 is TGTGCCAGCAGTTCTTTAGCGTTGGAGCAGTTCTTC.

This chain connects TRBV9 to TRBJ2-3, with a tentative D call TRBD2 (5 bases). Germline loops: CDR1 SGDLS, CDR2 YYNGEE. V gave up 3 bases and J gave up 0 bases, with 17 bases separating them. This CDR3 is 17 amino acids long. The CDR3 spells CASSAVKRATSTDTQYF. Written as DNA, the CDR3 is TGTGCCAGCAGCGCCGTCAAGAGGGCCACTAGCACAGATACGCAGTATTTT.

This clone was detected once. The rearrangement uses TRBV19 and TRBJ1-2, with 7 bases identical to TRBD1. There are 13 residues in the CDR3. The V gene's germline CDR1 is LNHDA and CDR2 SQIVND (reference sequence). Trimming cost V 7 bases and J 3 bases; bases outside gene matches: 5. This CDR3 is CASTGTAYYGYTF. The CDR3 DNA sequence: TGTGCCAGTACCGGGACAGCCTACTATGGCTACACCTTC.

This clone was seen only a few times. The CDR3 spells CASSQLAGGPDKQYF. The CDR3 coding sequence is TGTGCCAGCAGCCAGCTAGCGGGAGGGCCTGATAAGCAGTACTTC. The J gene is TRBJ2-7, the V gene TRBV3-1 (or the pseudogene TRBV3-2); 12 nucleotides agree with TRBD2. The CDR3 spans 15 residues. Trimming cost V 3 bases and J 8 bases; bases outside gene matches: 8. Germline V gene data show CDR1 as LGHDT and CDR2 as YNNKEL (reference sequence).

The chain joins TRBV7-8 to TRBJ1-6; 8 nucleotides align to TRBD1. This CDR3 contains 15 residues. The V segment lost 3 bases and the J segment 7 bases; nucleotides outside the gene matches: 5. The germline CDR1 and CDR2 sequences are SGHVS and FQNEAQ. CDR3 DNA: TGTGCCAGCAGCTTCCGGGGACAGGCGAATTCACCCCTCCACTTT. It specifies CASSFRGQANSPLHF.

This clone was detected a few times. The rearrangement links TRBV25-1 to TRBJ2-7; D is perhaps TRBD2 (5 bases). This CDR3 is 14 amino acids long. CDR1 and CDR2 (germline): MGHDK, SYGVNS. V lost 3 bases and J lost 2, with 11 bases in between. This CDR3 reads CASSDYRGPYEQYF. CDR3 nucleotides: TGTGCCAGCAGTGATTACCGAGGGCCCTACGAGCAGTACTTC.

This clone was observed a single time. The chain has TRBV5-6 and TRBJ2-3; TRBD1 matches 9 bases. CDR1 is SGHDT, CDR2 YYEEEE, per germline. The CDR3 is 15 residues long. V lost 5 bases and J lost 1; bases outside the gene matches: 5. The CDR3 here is CASRATGGGTDTQYF. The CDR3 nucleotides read TGTGCCAGCAGGGCTACAGGGGGCGGCACAGATACGCAGTATTTT.

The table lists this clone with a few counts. As DNA, the CDR3 is TGCGCCAGCAGCAGGGGGACTAGCGGTAGCACAGATACGCAGTATTTT. Translating gives CASSRGTSGSTDTQYF. J is TRBJ2-3 and V is TRBV5-1; TRBD2 aligns across 11 bases. With V trimmed by 4 bases and J by 0 bases, 4 bases remained unmatched. CDR3 length: 16 amino acids. Germline CDR1 reads SGHRS; CDR2 reads YFSETQ.